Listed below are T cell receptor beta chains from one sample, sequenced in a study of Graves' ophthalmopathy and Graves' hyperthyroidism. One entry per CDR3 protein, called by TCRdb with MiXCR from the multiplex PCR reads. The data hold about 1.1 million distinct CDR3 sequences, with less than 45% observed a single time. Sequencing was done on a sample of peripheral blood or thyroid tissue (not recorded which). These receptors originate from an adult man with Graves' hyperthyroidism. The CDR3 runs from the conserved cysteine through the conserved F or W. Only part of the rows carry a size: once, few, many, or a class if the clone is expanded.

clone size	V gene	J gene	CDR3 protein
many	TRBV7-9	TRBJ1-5	CASSPLAQNQPQHF
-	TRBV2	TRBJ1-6	CASRTGQGRGSPLHF
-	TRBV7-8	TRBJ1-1	CASSLAAGRTEAFF
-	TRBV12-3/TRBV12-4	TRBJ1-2	CASSLRIESGYTF
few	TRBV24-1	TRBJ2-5	CATSEPSTGDETQYF
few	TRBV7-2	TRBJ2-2	CASSSSGGELFF
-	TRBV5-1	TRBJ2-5	CASSLGQGAVREETQYF
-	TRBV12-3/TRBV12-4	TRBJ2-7	CASTQAGGEQYF
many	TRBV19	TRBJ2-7	CASSMGLAYEQYF
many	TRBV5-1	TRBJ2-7	CASEPYGAYEQYF
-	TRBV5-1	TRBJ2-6	CASSSGDTVLTF
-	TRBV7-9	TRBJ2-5	CASSLPNNPTQYF
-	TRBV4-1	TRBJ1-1	CASSQDRAGGGTEAFF
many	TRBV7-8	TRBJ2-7	CASSFFRVAGLGRQYF
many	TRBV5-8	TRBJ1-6	CASSATGVSTYSPLHF
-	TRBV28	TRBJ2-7	CAITEGQPVSEQYF
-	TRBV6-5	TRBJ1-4	CASSSRTGQEKLFF
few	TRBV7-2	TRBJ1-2	CASSQEISGQGRSGHTF
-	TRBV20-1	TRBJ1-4	CSARDGRSPNEKLFF
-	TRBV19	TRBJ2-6	CASSLGQGASAF
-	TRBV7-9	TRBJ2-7	CASSPGPDDYEQYF
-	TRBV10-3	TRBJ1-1	CAISYTGDTEAFF
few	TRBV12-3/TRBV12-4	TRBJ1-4	CASAGLTNEKLFF
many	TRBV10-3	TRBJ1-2	CAISEGEGYGYTF
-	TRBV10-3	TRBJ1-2	CASSSGARVYGYTF
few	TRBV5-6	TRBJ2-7	CASQSSYEQYF